This TCR beta chain was sequenced in a study of T-cell memory formation after mild COVID-19. Findings and limits, study-wide: Mainly in CM and EM were contracting CD4+ clones; CD8+ were in EMRA.

Trimming stripped 4 bases from V and 5 bases from J, with 12 bases between. The CDR3 has 14 residues. Details on this clonotype: What it recognizes is unknown.

A single record per CDR3 protein comes from TCRdb applying MiXCR to the 5' RACE reads. In the table there are roughly 610,000 distinct CDR3 sequences, around 16% of which are singletons. The chain combines TRBV12-3 or TRBV12-4 with TRBJ1-5, with a weak D call TRBD1 (6 bases). Sequenced input: PBMCs or a T cell subset sorted from them (not recorded which). The TCR was taken from an adult woman who had mild COVID-19 (a few samples of this study predate the infection). Cell type and time point are not known. The CDR3 sequence is CASSSGTQYQPQHF. The CDR3 DNA follows: TGTGCCAGCAGTTCCGGGACACAATATCAGCCCCAGCATTTT.